The 21 T cell receptor beta chains listed next were all sequenced from one sample in a study of yellow fever vaccine responses in identical twins. One entry per CDR3 protein, called by TCRdb with MiXCR from the RT-PCR reads. The table lists under 20,000 distinct CDR3 sequences, around 70% of them singletons. The sequenced sample was T cells from blood (PBMCs), unsorted or a sorted subset (not recorded which), obtained before or after yellow fever vaccination (not recorded which). Source of these receptors: a woman younger than 35 who received the yellow fever vaccine.

J is TRBJ2-5 and V is TRBV29-1; tentative D call: TRBD2 (5 bases). Trimming pared 5 bases from V and 1 base from J, leaving 14 bases between. CDR1 SQVTM and CDR2 ANQGSEA come from the germline V gene. CDR3 length: 14 amino acids. The CDR3 nucleotides are TGCAGCGTTTTCCCTAGCCGGTCCCAAGAGACCCAGTACTTC. It encodes CSVFPSRSQETQYF.

This clonotype showed up just once. The chain recombines TRBV18 with TRBJ1-5; no reliable D call. Germline values: CDR1 KGHSH, CDR2 LQKENI. V was shortened by 2 bases and J by 3 bases, with 5 bases between the two germline ends. The CDR3 extends over 13 amino acids. The CDR3 sequence: CASSPYNNQPQHF. The CDR3 coding sequence is TGTGCCAGCTCACCATACAACAATCAGCCCCAGCATTTT.

The CDR3 bases are TGTGCCAGCAGCTTCCAAGAGACCCAGTACTTC. Translated, it gives CASSFQETQYF. This chain links TRBV5-6 with TRBJ2-5; D gene ambiguous. Trimming left V 2 bases short and J 1 base short, with 0 bases between. CDR1 SGHDT and CDR2 YYEEEE come from the germline V gene. CDR3 length: 11 residues. Together with reference TRBV5-6 and TRBJ2-5, the CDR3 gives the full variable domain: DAGVTQSPTHLIKTRGQQVTLRCSPKSGHDTVSWYQQALGQGPQFIFQYYEEEERQRGNFPDRFSGHQFPNYSSELNVNALLLGDSALYLCASSFQETQYFGPGTRLLVL.

This chain links TRBV5-1 with TRBJ1-5; 7 bases agree with TRBD1. This CDR3 is built from 16 residues. Per the germline V gene, CDR1 is SGHRS and CDR2 is YFSETQ. The junction had 11 bases not matched to a gene; V was cut back by 4 bases and J by 4 bases. The CDR3 here is CASSLSPDRENQPQHF. CDR3 bases: TGCGCCAGCAGCCTATCGCCTGACAGGGAGAATCAGCCCCAGCATTTT.

This chain connects TRBV13 to TRBJ2-3; a possible D gene is TRBD1 (6 bases). Germline V gene sequence: CDR1 PRHDT, CDR2 FYEKMQ (reference sequence). The CDR3 extends over 15 amino acids. Trimming pared 7 bases from V and 0 bases from J, leaving 14 bases between. CDR3 loop: CASTRQRGSTDTQYF. The DNA of the CDR3 is TGTGCCAGCACCCGACAGAGGGGGAGCACAGATACGCAGTATTTT.

This clonotype was found once. This chain connects TRBV12-3 or TRBV12-4 to TRBJ1-1; D gene unclear. This CDR3 has 14 residues. V lost 4 bases and J lost 0, with 9 bases in between. This chain's CDR3 is CASSSRGLNTEAFF. DNA of the CDR3: TGTGCCAGCAGTTCTCGCGGGCTGAACACTGAAGCTTTCTTT.

This clonotype has more than one count but fewer than ten. The chain recombines TRBV13 with TRBJ2-5, with D unresolved. The CDR3 extends over 12 amino acids. Germline-derived CDR1 and CDR2 are PRHDT and FYEKMQ (reference sequence). V was cut by 9 bases and J by 3 bases, with 11 bases left in between. The CDR3 DNA is TGTGCCAGTCGATGGCTTAAAGAGACCCAGTACTTC. Encoded protein: CASRWLKETQYF.

The chain joins TRBV4-1 to TRBJ2-1; 10 positions agree with TRBD1. The junction had 6 bases not matched to a gene; V was cut back by 4 bases and J by 6 bases. Germline CDR1 MGHRA, CDR2 YSYEKL. This CDR3 comprises 15 residues. CDR3: CASSPGTGVFNEQFF. The CDR3 region has the DNA TGCGCCAGCAGCCCCGGGACAGGGGTTTTCAATGAGCAGTTCTTC.

The V call is TRBV5-6, the J call TRBJ1-5; 7 nucleotides match TRBD1. CDR3 size: 16 residues. The V and J ends lost 5 bases and 4 bases, in that order; junction bases with no gene match: 12. The germline V gene encodes CDR1 SGHDT and CDR2 YYEEEE. CDR3 protein: CASRHSRDSPNQPQHF. The CDR3 nucleotides read TGTGCCAGCAGACACTCCCGGGACAGCCCAAATCAGCCCCAGCATTTT.

This clonotype was seen more than once but under ten times. This sequence joins TRBV5-1 and TRBJ1-1; TRBD1 matches 8 bases. The V gene's germline CDR1 is SGHRS and CDR2 YFSETQ. V dropped 4 bases and J dropped 3; count of bases not matched to a gene: 2. The CDR3 has 13 amino acids. This CDR3 reads CASSRGQDTEAFF. The CDR3 nucleotides read TGCGCCAGCAGCAGGGGACAGGACACTGAAGCTTTCTTT. Together with reference TRBV5-1 and TRBJ1-1, the CDR3 gives the full variable domain: KAGVTQTPRYLIKTRGQQVTLSCSPISGHRSVSWYQQTPGQGLQFLFEYFSETQRNKGNFPGRFSGRQFSNSRSEMNVSTLELGDSALYLCASSRGQDTEAFFGQGTRLTVV.

The CDR3 here is CASSQSPGQYEQYV. CDR3 sequence (DNA): TGCGCCAGCAGTCAATCGCCGGGGCAGTACGAGCAGTACGTC. The V and J genes are TRBV23-1 and TRBJ2-7; possibly TRBD1 or TRBD2 for D (5 bases each). TRBV23-1 is an ORF; its function is uncertain. The V end was cut by 0 bases, the J end by 4 bases, with 10 bases between. This CDR3 region has 14 residues.

This chain joins TRBV7-2 and TRBJ2-1; maybe TRBD2 (7 bases). Trimming removed 0 bases from V and 9 bases from J, with 15 bases in between. Per the germline V gene, CDR1 is SGHTA and CDR2 is FQGNSA. This CDR3 region has 15 residues. The CDR3: CASSLAGGPVGEQFF. The CDR3, as DNA: TGTGCCAGCAGCTTAGCGGGGGGGCCTGTTGGTGAGCAGTTCTTC.

This chain joins TRBV7-9 and TRBJ2-5; 13 nucleotides agree with TRBD2. Germline V gene lookup returns CDR1 SEHNR and CDR2 FQNEAQ (reference sequence). The length of the CDR3 is 17 residues. V lost 5 bases to trimming and J lost 2 bases; unmatched junction nucleotides: 8. The CDR3 sequence: CASSVGTSGTLQETQYF. CDR3 nucleotide sequence: TGTGCCAGCAGCGTCGGGACTAGCGGGACACTACAAGAGACCCAGTACTTC. Based on the CDR3 plus reference TRBV7-9 and TRBJ2-5, the full variable domain is DTGVSQNPRHKITKRGQNVTFRCDPISEHNRLYWYRQTLGQGPEFLTYFQNEAQLEKSRLLSDRFSAERPKGSFSTLEIQRTEQGDSAMYLCASSVGTSGTLQETQYFGPGTRLLVL.

This clonotype occurred a few times. The rearrangement links TRBV11-2 to TRBJ2-1; perhaps TRBD2 as D (6 bases). V was trimmed by 4 bases and J by 13 bases, leaving 20 bases between them. In germline, CDR1 is SGHAT, CDR2 FQNNGV. The CDR3 extends over 14 amino acids. Written as DNA, the CDR3 is TGTGCCAGCAGCTCCCTTATAGGGACTTTAGGTCAGTTCTTC. It is translated as CASSSLIGTLGQFF.

V usage is TRBV12-3 or TRBV12-4 and J usage is TRBJ2-7; D is perhaps TRBD1 or TRBD2 (5 bases each). V was trimmed by 5 bases and J by 9 bases, leaving 11 bases between them. The CDR3 spans 11 residues. CDR3: CASSPRDRQYF. The CDR3 region has the DNA TGTGCCAGCAGTCCTCGGGACCGGCAGTACTTC.

CDR3 protein: CASAGANVLTF. CDR3 bases: TGTGCCTCGGCTGGGGCCAACGTCCTGACTTTC. J is TRBJ2-6 and V is TRBV19, with D hard to call. CDR3 length equals 11 residues. Germline V gene lookup returns CDR1 LNHDA and CDR2 SQIVND (reference sequence). V lost 11 bases, J lost 2 bases, and 4 bases lay in between.

The V and J genes are TRBV29-1 and TRBJ1-5; D ambiguous. This CDR3 has 13 residues. Looked up from germline, CDR1 is SQVTM and CDR2 is ANQGSEA. Deletions cut 8 bases from V and 3 bases from J, with 14 bases between. The CDR3 protein is CSCGEGNNQPQHF. CDR3 sequence (DNA): TGCAGCTGTGGGGAAGGCAACAATCAGCCCCAGCATTTT.

The chain recombines TRBV18 with TRBJ2-1; tentatively, D is TRBD2 (6 bases). The germline V gene encodes CDR1 KGHSH and CDR2 LQKENI. V gave up 4 bases and J gave up 6 bases, with 10 bases separating them. The CDR3 covers 13 residues. DNA of the CDR3: TGTGCCAGCTCACTGGGACTCTTCAATGAGCAGTTCTTC. This sequence encodes CASSLGLFNEQFF.

V gene TRBV6-5 combines with J gene TRBJ1-5; tentatively, D is TRBD1 (5 bases). Germline lookup yields CDR1 MNHEY and CDR2 SVGAGI. The CDR3 has 13 residues. V lost 3 bases, J lost 6 bases, and 9 bases lay in between. The CDR3 DNA is TGTGCCAGCAGTTATTCAGGGTCTCAGCCCCAGCATTTT. Its protein product is CASSYSGSQPQHF.

V is TRBV7-8 and J is TRBJ2-7, with D hard to call. The CDR3 has 12 amino acids. The V gene's germline CDR1 is SGHVS and CDR2 FQNEAQ. V was pared by 4 bases and J by 2 bases, with 6 bases between. In DNA form, the CDR3 reads TGTGCCAGCAGCTCACAAACCTACGAGCAGTACGTC. This codes for CASSSQTYEQYV.

The rearrangement links TRBV5-1 to TRBJ2-3; D might be TRBD1 (6 bases). Germline V gene data show CDR1 as SGHRS and CDR2 as YFSETQ. The length of the CDR3 is 14 residues. Trimming pared 4 bases from V and 1 base from J, leaving 10 bases between. DNA for the CDR3: TGCGCCAGCAGCCGGGACAAAGGCACAGATACGCAGTATTTT. Amino acids: CASSRDKGTDTQYF.